Described below is a single T cell receptor beta chain sequence and its context. Its antigen remains unidentified. There are no base qualities to consult, and no much larger clone falls within one base. The immunoSEQ Assay, which uses bias-controlled multiplex PCR amplification of genomic DNA, was used to profile TCRbeta CDR3 regions. The original pipeline was this. The absolute abundance of each unique TCRbeta CDR3 region was quantified after sequences were collapsed and filtered. Differential abundance was assessed using a binomial (Fisher-equivalent) model and a beta-binomial model in which time-dependent variance fitted from healthy donors was added. Clones with fewer than 5 combined templates were excluded, and clones with Benjamini-Hochberg FDR below 0.01 were called differentially abundant. Beta-binomial variance was modeled as a function of total template count across the two samples using the form v = (b*log(k)+a)^2. TCRdb took this table from immuneACCESS and kept in-frame rearrangements with V and J called. Such tables lack part of the clones; where checked against another copy, unresolved V genes explain under half of the gap, and the rest is unexplained. V and J calls and clone size are those listed in that table; D and trimming were worked out from the DNA. The sample data list 70,000 to 95,000 clones, and approximately 91% of these were observed just once. The top ten clonotypes cover roughly 3.9% of the sample.

This record belongs to a study of identifying expanded T cells in peripheral blood (dated by TCRdb to between 2018 and 2021). With respect to the entire study: Separate aliquots of the same genomic DNA pool were sequenced to produce technical replicates, and four replicates were compared in pairs.

No immune events such as infections were documented for the healthy donors during the collection period. To calibrate time-dependent variance in a beta-binomial model of T-cell clone differential abundance, blood repertoires from healthy donors were used as a training cohort. The training cohort included some ten healthy donors, of whom 3 were female and 7 were male. The donors were between about 25 and 65 years old, with an average age of around 42 years. Whole blood, obtained from a commercial supplier, was collected from each healthy donor at three time points spaced approximately two weeks apart. For immunosequencing, genomic DNA was extracted from whole blood that had not been sorted. Findings and caveats that apply to the study as a whole: The authors expected biological variance in healthy repertoires might increase further over much longer intervals such as months to years. Across all healthy-donor time intervals, the beta-binomial model significantly cut both the number of clones called differentially abundant and the false-positive rate. In all healthy donors, the variance in clone template counts between samples taken 2 to 3 weeks apart rose significantly as total template count increased. About 1.1 differentially abundant clones were flagged by the binomial model between technical replicates, whereas about 16 and 20 were flagged over roughly two weeks and four weeks, respectively.

V gives up 5 bases and J gives up 6 bases, and the segment between their germline ends measures 14 bases. There are 14 amino acids in the CDR3, from cysteine to phenylalanine inclusive. The retained sequence is limited to the CDR3, 42 bases, with the frame set at the first base. The germline V gene yields MNHEY for CDR1 and SVGAGI for CDR2. In this chain, TRBV6-5 is recombined with TRBJ1-5; perhaps TRBD1 is the D gene, with 5 bases matching. The clonotype originates from a person between 18 and 70 years old in good health. Sequenced: blood. The DNA sequence is given as TGTGCCAGCAGTCCCGATCGACAGATTCAGCCCCAGCATTTT. This gives the protein CASSPDRQIQPQHF.